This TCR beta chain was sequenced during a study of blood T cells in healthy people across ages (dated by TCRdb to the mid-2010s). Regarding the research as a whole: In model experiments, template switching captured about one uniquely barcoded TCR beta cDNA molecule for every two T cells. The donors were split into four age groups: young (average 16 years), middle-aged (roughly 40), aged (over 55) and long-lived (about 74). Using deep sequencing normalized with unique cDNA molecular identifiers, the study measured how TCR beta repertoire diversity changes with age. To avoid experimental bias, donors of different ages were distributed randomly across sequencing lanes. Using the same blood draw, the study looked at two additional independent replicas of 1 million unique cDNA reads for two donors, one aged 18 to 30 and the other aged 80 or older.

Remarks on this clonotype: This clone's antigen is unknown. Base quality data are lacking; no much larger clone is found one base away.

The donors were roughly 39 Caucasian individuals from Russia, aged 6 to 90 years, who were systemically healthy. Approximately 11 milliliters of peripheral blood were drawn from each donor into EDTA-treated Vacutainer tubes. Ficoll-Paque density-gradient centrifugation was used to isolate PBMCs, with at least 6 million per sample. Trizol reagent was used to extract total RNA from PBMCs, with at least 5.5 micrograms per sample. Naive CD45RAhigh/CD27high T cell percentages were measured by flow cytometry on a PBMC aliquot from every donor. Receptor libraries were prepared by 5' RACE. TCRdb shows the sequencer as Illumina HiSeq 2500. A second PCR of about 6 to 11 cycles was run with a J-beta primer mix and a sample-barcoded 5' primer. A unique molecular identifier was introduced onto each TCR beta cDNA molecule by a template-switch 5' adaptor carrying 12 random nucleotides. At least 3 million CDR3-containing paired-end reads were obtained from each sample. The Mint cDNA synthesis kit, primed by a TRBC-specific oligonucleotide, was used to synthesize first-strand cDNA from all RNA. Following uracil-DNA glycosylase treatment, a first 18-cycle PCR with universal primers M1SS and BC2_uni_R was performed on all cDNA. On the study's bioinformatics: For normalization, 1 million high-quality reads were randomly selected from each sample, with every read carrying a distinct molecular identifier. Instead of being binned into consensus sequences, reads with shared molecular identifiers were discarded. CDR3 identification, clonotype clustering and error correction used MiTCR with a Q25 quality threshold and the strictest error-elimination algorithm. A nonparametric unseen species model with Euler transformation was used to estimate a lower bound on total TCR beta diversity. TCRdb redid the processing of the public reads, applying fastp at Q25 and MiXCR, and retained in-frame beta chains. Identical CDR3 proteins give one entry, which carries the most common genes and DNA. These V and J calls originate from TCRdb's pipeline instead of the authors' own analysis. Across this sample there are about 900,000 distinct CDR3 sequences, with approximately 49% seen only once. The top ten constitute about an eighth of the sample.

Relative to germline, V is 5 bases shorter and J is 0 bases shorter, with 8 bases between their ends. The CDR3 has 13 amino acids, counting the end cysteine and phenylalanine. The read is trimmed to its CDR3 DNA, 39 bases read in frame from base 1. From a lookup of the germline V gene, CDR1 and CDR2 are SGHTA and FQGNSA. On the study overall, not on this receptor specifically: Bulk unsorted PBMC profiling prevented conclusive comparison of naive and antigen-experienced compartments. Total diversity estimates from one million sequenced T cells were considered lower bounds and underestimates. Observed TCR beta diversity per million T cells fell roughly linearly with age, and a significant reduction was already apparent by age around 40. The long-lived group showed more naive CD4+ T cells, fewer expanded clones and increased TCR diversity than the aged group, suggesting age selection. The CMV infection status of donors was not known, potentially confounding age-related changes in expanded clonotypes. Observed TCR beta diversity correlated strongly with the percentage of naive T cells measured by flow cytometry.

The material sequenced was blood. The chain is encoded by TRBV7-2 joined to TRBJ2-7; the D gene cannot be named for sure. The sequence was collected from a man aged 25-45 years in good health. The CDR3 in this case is CASSAPSSYEQYF. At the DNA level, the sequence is TGTGCCAGCAGCGCCCCTAGCTCCTACGAGCAGTACTTC.